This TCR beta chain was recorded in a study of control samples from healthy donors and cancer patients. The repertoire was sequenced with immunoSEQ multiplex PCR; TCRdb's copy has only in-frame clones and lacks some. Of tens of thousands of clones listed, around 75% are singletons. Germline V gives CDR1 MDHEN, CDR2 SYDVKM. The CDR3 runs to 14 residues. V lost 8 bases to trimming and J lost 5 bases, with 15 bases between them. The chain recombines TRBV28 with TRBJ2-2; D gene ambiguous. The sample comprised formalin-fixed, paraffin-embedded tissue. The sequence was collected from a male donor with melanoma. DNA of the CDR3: TGTGCCAGCTTGGGAATGGGTTTGACCGGGGAGCTGTTTTTT. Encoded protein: CASLGMGLTGELFF.